Below, 3 T cell receptor beta chains from the same sample are listed, as sequenced in a study of cytomegalovirus exposure and HLA in healthy donors. PCR employed 60 Vbeta and 13 Jbeta primers. Method: immunoSEQ multiplex PCR; TCRdb's copy keeps in-frame clones and lacks some. Among approximately 190,000 clones listed, approximately 86% were seen once. Material: PBMCs. Every receptor here comes from a boy aged 2-15 years in good health and CMV-seronegative.

The V and J genes are TRBV12-2 and TRBJ1-1; TRBD1 was called by the table and not checked on the DNA. TRBV12-2 corresponds to a pseudogene. The CDR3 spans 14 residues. The CDR3 region has the DNA TGTGCAAGTCGCCCCAGCCAGGGCCGATGTGGAGCTTTCTTT. Protein: CASRPSQGRCGAFF.

The chain couples TRBV5-1 to TRBJ2-2; tentatively, D is TRBD1 (6 bases). Germline CDR1 reads SGHRS; CDR2 reads YFSETQ. V lost 0 bases, J lost 1 base, and 7 bases lay in between. The CDR3 is made up of 15 amino acids. CDR3 residues: CASSLGQVNTGELFF. CDR3 nucleotide sequence: TGCGCCAGCAGCTTGGGACAGGTGAACACCGGGGAGCTGTTTTTT.

DNA of the CDR3: TGTGCCAGCACCTCAGGTACAGATACGCAGTATTTT. It codes for CASTSGTDTQYF. The chain joins TRBV2 to TRBJ2-3; D unresolved. The CDR3 consists of 12 residues. The germline V gene has CDR1 SNHLY and CDR2 FYNNEI. Trimming pared 7 bases from V and 3 bases from J, leaving 8 bases between.